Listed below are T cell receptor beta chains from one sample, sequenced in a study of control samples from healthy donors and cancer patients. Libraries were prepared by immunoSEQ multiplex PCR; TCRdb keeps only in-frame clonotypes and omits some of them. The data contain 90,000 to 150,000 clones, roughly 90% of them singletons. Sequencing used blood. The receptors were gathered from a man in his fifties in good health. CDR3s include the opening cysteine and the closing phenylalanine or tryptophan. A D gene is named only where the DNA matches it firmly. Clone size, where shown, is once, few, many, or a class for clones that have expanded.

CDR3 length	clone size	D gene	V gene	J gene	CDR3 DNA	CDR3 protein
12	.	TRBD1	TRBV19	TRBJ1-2	TGTGCCAGTACCCGGACAGGAGGCGGCTACACCTTC	CASTRTGGGYTF
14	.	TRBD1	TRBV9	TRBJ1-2	TGTGCCAGCAGCCCTTCTGGACAGGGGGTTGGCTACACCTTC	CASSPSGQGVGYTF
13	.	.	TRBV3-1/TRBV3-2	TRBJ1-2	TGTGCCAGCAGCCCTGGGGCGGACTATGGCTACACCTTC	CASSPGADYGYTF
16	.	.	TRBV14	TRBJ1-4	TGTGCCAGCAGCCACTTTCGGACAGCAACTAATGAAAAACTGTTTTTT	CASSHFRTATNEKLFF
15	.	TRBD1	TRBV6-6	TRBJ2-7	TGTGCCAGCAGTCTACTCGGGGACAGGGATCACGAGCAGTACTTC	CASSLLGDRDHEQYF
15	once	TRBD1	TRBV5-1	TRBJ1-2	TGCGCCAGCAGCCAGACAGGGGGCGGCGGCTATGGCTACACCTTC	CASSQTGGGGYGYTF
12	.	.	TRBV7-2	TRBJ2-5	TGTGCCAGCAGCTCCACACGAGAGACCCAGTACTTC	CASSSTRETQYF
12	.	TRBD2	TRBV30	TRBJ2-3	TGTGCCTGGCGGGGGGGGACAGATACGCAGTATTTT	CAWRGGTDTQYF
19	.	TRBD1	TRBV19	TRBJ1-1	TGTGCCAGTAGTATAGAAGAGGGCAGGGGGCTAAAGTTGGGCACTGAAGCTTTCTTT	CASSIEEGRGLKLGTEAFF
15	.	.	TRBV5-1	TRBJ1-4	TGCGCCAGCAGCTTCCGGACGGAAACTAATGAAAAACTGTTTTTT	CASSFRTETNEKLFF
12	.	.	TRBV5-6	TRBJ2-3	TGTGCCAGCAGCTTGCCACCAGATACGCAGTATTTT	CASSLPPDTQYF